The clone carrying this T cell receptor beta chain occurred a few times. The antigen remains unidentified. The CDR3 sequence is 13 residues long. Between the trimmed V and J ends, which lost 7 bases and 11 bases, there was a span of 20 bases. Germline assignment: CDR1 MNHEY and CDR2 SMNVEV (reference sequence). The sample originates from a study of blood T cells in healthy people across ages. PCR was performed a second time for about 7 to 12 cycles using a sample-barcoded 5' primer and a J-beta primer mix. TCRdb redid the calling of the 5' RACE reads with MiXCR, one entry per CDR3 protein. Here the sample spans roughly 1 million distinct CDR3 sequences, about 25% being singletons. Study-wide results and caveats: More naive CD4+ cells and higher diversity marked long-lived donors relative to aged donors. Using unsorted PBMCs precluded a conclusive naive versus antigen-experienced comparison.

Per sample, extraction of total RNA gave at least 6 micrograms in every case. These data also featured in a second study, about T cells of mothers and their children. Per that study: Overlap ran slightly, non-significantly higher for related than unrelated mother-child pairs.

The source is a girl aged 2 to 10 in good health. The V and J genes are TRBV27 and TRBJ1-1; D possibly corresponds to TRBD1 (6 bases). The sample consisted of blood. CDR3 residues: CASKEGVANGAFF. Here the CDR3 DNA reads TGTGCCAGCAAAGAGGGGGTTGCGAACGGGGCTTTCTTT.